This T cell receptor beta chain stems from a study of monozygotic twins with cystic fibrosis. Of note for this clone: Antigen specificity is unknown.

Profiling relied on immunoSEQ multiplex PCR, and the TCRdb table lists in-frame clones only, not all of them. Of about 30,000 clones in the sample, 90% were seen once. Overall study results and limits: The repertoire was suggested to be naive-dominated, clonality median around 0.0095.

V shed 0 bases and J 8 bases; nucleotides not matched to a gene: 8. The CDR3 spans 15 residues. Per the germline V gene, CDR1 is GTSNPN and CDR2 is SVGIG (reference sequence). The sample was blood. This clonotype was obtained from a girl aged 2 to 9 with cystic fibrosis. This sequence joins TRBV30 and TRBJ2-4, with 9 bases aligning to TRBD2. CDR3 DNA: TGTGCCTGGAGTGTACTGCGGGGGGGTGTGGACATTCAGTACTTC. Its translation: CAWSVLRGGVDIQYF. The variable domain in full, completed from reference TRBV30 and TRBJ2-4, reads SQTIHQWPATLVQPVGSPLSLECTVEGTSNPNLYWYRQAAGRGLQLLFYSVGIGQISSEVPQNLSASRPQDRQFILSSKKLLLSDSGFYLCAWSVLRGGVDIQYFGAGTRLSVL.